This T cell receptor beta chain emerged from a study of T cell changes during pregnancy in multiple sclerosis. This clone has a single count. Measured with immunoSEQ multiplex PCR; TCRdb has only the in-frame clones, and not every one. The table includes just under 60,000 clones, 90% to 95% detected once. Germline CDR1 is SGHVS and CDR2 is FNYEAQ. Germline trimming cut 2 bases from V and 2 bases from J; bases unmatched to any gene: 6. CDR3 length: 16 residues. The receptor was derived from a female donor with multiple sclerosis, enrolled in a pregnancy study. The genes are TRBV7-6 and TRBJ2-5; the match to TRBD2 covers 9 bases. The specimen comprised peripheral blood, sampled in the first trimester of pregnancy. The CDR3 loop reads CASSLKRLAAQETQYF. In DNA form, the CDR3 reads TGTGCCAGCAGCTTAAAGCGACTAGCGGCTCAAGAGACCCAGTACTTC. Full variable domain (remainder filled in from reference TRBV7-6 and TRBJ2-5): GAGVSQSPRYKVTKRGQDVALRCDPISGHVSLYWYRQALGQGPEFLTYFNYEAQQDKSGLPNDRFSAERPEGSISTLTIQRTEQRDSAMYRCASSLKRLAAQETQYFGPGTRLLVL.